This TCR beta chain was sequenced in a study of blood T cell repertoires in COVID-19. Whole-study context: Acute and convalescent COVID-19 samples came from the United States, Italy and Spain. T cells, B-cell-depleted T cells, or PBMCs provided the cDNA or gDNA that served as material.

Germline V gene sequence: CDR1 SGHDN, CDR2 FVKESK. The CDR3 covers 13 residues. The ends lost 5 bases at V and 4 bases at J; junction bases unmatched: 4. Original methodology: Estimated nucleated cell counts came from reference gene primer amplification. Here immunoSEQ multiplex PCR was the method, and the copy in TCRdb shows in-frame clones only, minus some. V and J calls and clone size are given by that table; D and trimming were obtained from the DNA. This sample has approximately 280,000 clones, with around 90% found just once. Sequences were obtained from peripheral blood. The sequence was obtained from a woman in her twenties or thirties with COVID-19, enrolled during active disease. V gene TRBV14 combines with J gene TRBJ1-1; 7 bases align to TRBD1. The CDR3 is CASSYGTVTEAFF. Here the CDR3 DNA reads TGTGCCAGCAGCTATGGGACAGTCACTGAAGCTTTCTTT.